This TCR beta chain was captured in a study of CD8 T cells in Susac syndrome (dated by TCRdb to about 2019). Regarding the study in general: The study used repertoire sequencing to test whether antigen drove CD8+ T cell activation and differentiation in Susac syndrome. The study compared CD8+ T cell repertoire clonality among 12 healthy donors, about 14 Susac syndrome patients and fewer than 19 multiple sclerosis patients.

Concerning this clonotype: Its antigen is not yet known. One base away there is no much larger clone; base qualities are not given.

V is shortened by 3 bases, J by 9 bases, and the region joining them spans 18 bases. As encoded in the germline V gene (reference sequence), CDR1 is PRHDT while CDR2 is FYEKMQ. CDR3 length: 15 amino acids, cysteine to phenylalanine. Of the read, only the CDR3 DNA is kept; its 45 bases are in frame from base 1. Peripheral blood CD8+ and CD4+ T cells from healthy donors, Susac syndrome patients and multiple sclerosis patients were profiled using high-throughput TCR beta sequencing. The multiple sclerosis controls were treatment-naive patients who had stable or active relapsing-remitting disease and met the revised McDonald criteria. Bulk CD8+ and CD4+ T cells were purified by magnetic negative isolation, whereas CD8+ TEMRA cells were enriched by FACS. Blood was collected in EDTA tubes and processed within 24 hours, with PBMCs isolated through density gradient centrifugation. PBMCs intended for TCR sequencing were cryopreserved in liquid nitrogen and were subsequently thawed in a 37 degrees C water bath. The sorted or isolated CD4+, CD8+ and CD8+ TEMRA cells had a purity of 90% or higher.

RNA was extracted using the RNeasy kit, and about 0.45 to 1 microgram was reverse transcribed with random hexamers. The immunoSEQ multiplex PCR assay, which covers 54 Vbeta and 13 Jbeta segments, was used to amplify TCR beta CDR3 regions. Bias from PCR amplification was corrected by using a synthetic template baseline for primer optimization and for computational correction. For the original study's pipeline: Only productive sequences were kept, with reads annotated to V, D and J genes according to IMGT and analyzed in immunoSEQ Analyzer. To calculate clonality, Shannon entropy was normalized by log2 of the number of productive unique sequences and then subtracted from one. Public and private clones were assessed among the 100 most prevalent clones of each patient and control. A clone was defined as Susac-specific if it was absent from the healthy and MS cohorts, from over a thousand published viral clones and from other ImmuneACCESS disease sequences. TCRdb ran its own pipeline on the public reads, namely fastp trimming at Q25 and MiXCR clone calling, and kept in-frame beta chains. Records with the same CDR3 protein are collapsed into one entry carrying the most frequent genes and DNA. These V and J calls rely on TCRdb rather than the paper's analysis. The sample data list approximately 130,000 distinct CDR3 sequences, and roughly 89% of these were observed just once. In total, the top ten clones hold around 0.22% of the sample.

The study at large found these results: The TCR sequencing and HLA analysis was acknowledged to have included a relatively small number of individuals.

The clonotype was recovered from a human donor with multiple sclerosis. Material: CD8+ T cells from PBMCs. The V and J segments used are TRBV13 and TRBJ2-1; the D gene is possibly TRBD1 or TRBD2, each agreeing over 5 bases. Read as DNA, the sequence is TGTGCCAGCAGCTTTGGGACCCAAGTATCCCGTGAGCAGTTCTTC. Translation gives CASSFGTQVSREQFF.